The clone carrying this T cell receptor (beta chain) was picked up a small number of times. Its target is unknown. This specimen comes from a study of beta chain features in type 1 diabetes. Since all of the isolated RNA was reverse transcribed, expressed TCRB transcripts were what got sequenced. TCRdb's table, derived via immunoSEQ multiplex PCR, lists solely in-frame clones and lacks some. The table records about 160,000 clones, 7% to 9% of them present only once. The junction had 3 bases not matched to a gene; V was cut back by 3 bases and J by 2 bases. The CDR3 consists of 14 residues. Germline CDR1 is WSHSY and CDR2 is SAAADI. General observations from the study: The study found that naive, central memory and Treg TCRB repertoires appeared more similar in patients than in healthy donors. Whether HLA type influences TCRB rearrangement remained unresolved here. People with Type 1 diabetes carried modestly yet significantly shorter TCRB CDR3s in all four CD4+ subsets.

The source is a man aged 18 to 35 with type 1 diabetes. The sample was central memory CD4+ T cells from blood. The chain links TRBV10-2 to TRBJ2-7, with 8 bases identical to TRBD2. CDR3 bases: TGCGCCAGCAGTGATGGGACTAGGACCTACGAGCAGTACTTC. This codes for CASSDGTRTYEQYF.